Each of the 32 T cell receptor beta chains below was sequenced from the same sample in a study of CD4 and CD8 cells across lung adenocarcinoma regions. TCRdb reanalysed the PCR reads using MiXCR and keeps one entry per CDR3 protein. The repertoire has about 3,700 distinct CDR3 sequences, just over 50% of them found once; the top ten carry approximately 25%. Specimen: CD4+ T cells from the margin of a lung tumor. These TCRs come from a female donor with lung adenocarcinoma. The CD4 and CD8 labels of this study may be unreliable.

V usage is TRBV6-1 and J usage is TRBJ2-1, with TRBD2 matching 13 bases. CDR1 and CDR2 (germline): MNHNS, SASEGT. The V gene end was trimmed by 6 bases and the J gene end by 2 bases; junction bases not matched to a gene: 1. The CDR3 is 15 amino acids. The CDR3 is CASRLAGGPYNEQFF. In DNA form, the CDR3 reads TGTGCCAGCAGACTAGCGGGAGGGCCCTACAATGAGCAGTTCTTC.

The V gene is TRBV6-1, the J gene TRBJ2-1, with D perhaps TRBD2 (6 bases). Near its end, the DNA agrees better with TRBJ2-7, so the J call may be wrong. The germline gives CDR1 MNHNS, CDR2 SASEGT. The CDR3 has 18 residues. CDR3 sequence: CASSRRGRLGADSYEQYF. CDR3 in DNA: TGTGCCAGCAGTCGCCGGGGCAGACTAGGAGCGGACTCCTACGAGCAGTACTTC.

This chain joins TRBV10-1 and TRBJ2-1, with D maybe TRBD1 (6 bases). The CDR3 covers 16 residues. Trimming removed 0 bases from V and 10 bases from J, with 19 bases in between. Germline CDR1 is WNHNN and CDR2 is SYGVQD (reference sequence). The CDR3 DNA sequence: TGCGCCAGCAGTGAGTCTAGGGGGAGAGGGTCCTACGAGCAGTTCTTC. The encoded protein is CASSESRGRGSYEQFF.

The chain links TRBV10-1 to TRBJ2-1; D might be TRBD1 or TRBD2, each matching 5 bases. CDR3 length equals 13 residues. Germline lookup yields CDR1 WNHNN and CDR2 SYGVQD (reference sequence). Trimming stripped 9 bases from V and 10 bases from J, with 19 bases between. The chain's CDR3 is CASSGLAFHEQFF. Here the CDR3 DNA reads TGCGCCAGTTCGGGGCTAGCTTTCCACGAGCAGTTCTTC.

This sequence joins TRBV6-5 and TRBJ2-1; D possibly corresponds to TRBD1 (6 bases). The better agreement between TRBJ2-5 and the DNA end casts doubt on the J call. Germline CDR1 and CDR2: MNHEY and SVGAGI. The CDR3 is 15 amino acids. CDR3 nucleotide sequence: TGTGCCAGCAGTTATCGAGACAGGTTAGGAGAGACCCAGTACTTC. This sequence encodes CASSYRDRLGETQYF.

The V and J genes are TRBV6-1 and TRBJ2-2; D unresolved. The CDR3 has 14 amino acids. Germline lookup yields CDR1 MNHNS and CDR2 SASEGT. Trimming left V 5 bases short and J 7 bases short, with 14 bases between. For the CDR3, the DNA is TGTGCCAGCAGTCCCCAAAGAGTTGGCGGGGAGCTGTTTTTT. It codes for CASSPQRVGGELFF.

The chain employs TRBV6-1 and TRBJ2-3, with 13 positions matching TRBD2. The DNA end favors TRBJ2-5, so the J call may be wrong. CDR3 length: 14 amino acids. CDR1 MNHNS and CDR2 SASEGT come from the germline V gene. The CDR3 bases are TGTGCCAGCGGGACTAGCGGGGCGATAGAGACCCAGTACTTC. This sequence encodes CASGTSGAIETQYF.

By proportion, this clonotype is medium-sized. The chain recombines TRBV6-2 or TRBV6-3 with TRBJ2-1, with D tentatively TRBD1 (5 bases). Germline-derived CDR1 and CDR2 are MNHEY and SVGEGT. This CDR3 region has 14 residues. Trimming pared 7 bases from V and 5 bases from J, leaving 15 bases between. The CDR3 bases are TGTGCCAGCACTCCTTGGAGCAGGGACAATGAGCAGTTCTTC. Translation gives CASTPWSRDNEQFF.

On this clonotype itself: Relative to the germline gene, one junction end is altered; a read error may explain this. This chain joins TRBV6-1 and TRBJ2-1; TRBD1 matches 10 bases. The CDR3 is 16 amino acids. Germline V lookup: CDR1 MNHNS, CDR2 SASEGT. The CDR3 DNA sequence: TGTGCCAGCAGTGAAGCCCAGACAGGGGGCCAAGAGACCCAGTTCTTT. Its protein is CASSEAQTGGQETQFF.

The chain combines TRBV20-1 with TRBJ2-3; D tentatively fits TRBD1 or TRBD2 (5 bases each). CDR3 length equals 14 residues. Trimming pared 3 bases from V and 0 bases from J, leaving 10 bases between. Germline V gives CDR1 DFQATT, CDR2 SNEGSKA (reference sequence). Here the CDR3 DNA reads TGCAGTGCTAGTTGGGACCTAAGCACAGATACGCAGTATTTT. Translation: CSASWDLSTDTQYF.

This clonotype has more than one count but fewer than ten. The DNA of the CDR3 is TGTGCCAGCAGTGTGGCAGGGGAGCAGTTCTTC. This codes for CASSVAGEQFF. V and J are TRBV12-3 or TRBV12-4 and TRBJ2-7, with D possibly matching TRBD1 (5 bases). The J call may be wrong; the DNA end is better matched by TRBJ2-1. The CDR3 has 11 residues.

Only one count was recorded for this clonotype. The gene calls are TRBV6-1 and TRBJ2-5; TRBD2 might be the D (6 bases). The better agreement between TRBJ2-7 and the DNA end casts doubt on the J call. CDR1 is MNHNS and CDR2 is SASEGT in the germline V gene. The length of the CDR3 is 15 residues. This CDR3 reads CASSEGAGWTYEQYF. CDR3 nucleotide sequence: TGTGCCAGCAGTGAAGGGGCGGGGTGGACCTACGAGCAGTACTTC.

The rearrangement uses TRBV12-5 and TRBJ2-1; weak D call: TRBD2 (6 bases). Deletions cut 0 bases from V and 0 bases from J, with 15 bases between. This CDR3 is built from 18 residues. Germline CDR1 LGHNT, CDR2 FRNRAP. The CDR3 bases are TGTGCTAGTGGTTTGGTAAGGGACTTTTCTAGCTCCTACAATGAGCAGTTCTTC. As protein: CASGLVRDFSSSYNEQFF.

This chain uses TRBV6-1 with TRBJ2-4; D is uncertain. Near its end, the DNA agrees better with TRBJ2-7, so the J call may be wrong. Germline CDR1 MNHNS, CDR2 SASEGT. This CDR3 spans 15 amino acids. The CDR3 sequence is CASSDGSLSPYEQYF. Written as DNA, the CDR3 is TGTGCCAGCAGTGATGGAAGCTTAAGTCCATACGAGCAGTACTTC.

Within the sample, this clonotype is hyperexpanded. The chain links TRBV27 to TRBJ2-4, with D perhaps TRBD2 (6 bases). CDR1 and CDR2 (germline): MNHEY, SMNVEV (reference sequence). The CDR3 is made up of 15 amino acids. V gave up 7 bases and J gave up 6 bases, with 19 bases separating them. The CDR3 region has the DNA TGTGCCAGCACCAACCTCGGCGGGGAAGGAAACATTCAGTACTTC. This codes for CASTNLGGEGNIQYF.

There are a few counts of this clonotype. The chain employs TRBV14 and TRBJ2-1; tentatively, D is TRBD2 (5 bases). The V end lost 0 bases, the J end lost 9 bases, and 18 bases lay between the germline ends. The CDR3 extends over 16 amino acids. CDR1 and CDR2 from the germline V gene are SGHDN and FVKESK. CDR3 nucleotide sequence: TGTGCCAGCAGCCAAGATGAGCGACTTGCGGGCGGTGAGCAGTTCTTC. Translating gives CASSQDERLAGGEQFF. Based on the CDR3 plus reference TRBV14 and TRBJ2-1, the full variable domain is EAGVTQFPSHSVIEKGQTVTLRCDPISGHDNLYWYRRVMGKEIKFLLHFVKESKQDESGMPNNRFLAERTGGTYSTLKVQPAELEDSGVYFCASSQDERLAGGEQFFGPGTRLTVL.

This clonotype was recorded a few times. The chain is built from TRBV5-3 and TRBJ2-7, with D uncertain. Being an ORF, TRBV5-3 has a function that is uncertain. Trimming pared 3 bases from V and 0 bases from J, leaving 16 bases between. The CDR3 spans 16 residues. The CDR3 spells CARSCVSTGVSYEQYF. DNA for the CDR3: TGTGCCAGAAGCTGCGTGTCTACTGGAGTCTCCTACGAGCAGTACTTC.

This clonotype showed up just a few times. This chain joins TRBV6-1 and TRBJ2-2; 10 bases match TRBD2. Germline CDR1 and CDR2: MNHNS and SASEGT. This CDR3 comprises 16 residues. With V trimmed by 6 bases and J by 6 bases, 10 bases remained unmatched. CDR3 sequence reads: CASRPLAGVGSGELFF. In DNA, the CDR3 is TGTGCCAGCAGGCCTCTAGCGGGGGTGGGTTCCGGGGAGCTGTTTTTT.

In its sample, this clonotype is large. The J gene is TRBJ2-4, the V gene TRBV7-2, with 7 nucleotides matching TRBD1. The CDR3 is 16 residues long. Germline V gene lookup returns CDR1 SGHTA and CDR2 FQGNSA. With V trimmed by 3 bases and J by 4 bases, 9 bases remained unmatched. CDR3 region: CASSLGPGQIKNIQYF. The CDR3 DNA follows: TGTGCCAGCAGCTTGGGGCCGGGACAGATTAAAAACATTCAGTACTTC.

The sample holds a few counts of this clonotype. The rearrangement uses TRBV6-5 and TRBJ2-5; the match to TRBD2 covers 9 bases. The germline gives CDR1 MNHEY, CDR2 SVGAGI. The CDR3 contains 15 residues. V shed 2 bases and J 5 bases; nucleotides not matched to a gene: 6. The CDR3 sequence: CASSYRPAGGETQYF. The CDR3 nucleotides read TGTGCCAGCAGTTACCGGCCAGCGGGGGGTGAGACCCAGTACTTC.

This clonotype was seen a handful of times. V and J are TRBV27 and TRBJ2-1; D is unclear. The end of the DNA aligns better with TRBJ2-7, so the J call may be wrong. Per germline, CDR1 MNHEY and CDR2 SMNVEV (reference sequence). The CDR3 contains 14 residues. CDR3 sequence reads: CASSRALSPYEQYF. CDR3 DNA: TGTGCCAGCAGCCGGGCCCTGAGCCCCTACGAGCAGTACTTC.

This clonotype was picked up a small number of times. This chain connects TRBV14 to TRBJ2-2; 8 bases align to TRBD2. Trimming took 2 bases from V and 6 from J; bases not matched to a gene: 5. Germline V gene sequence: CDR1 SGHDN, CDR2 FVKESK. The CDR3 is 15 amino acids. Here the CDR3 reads CASSQFAGGPGELFF. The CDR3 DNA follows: TGTGCCAGCAGCCAATTTGCGGGAGGCCCCGGGGAGCTGTTTTTT.

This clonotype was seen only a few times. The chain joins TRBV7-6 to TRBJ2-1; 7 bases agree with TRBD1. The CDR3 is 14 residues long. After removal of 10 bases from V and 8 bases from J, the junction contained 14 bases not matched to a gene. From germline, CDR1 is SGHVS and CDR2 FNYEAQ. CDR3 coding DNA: TGTGCCACCGCAGTGAATAGGGGGCCGTATGAGCAGTTCTTC. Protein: CATAVNRGPYEQFF.

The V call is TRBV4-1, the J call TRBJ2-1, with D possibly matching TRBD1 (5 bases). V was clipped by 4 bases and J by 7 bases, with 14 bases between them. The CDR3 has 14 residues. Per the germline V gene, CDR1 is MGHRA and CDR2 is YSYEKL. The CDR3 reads CASSLLSQVNEQFF. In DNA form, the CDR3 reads TGCGCCAGCAGCCTCCTGTCACAGGTAAATGAGCAGTTCTTC.

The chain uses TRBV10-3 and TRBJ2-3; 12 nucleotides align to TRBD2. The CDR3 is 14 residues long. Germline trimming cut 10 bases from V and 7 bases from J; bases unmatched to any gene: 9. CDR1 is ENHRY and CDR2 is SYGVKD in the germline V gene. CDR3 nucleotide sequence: TGTGCCACCCGACTAGCGGGGGCCAAAAATACGCAGTATTTT. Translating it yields CATRLAGAKNTQYF.

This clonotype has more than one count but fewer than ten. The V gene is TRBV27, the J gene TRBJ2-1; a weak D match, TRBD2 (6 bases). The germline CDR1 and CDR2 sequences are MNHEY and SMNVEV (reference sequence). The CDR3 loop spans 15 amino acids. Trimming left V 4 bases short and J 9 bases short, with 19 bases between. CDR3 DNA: TGTGCCAGCAGTTACGTGGGAGGAGGTTTTAGTGAGCAGTTCTTC. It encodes CASSYVGGGFSEQFF.

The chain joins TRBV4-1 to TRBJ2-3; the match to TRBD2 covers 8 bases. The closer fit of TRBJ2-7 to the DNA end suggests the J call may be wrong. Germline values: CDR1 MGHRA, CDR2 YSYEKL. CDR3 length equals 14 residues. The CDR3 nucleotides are TGCGCCAGCAGCCCGGGACTAGGTCCCTACGAGCAGTACTTC. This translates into CASSPGLGPYEQYF.

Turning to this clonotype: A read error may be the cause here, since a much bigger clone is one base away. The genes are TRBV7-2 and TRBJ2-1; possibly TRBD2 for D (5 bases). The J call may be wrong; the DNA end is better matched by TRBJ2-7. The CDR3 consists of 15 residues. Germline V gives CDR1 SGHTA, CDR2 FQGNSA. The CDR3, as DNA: TGTGCCAGCAGCTTATTAGGGAGAGATTACAATGAGCAGTACTTC. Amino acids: CASSLLGRDYNEQYF.

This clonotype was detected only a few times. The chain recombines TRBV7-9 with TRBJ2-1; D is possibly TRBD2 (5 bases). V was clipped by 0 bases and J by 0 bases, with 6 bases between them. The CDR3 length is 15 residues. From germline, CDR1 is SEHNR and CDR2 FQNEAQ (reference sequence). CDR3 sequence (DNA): TGTGCCAGCAGCTTAGCGGGAGTCTCCTACAATGAGCAGTTCTTC. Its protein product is CASSLAGVSYNEQFF.

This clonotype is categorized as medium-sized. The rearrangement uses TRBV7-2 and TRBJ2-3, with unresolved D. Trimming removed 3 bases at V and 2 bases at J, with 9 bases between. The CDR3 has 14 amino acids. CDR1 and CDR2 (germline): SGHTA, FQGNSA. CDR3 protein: CASSFGSSTDTQYF. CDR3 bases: TGTGCCAGCAGCTTTGGAAGTTCCACAGATACGCAGTATTTT.

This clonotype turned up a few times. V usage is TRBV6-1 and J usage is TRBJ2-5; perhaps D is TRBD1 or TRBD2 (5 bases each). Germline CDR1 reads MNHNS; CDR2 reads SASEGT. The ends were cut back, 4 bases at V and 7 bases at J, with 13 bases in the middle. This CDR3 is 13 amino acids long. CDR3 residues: CASSGGTSGTQYF. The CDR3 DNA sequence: TGTGCCAGCAGTGGTGGGACGTCAGGGACCCAGTACTTC.

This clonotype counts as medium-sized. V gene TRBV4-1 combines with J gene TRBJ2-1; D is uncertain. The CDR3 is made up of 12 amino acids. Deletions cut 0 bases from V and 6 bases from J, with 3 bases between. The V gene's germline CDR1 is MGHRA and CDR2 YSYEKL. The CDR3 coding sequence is TGCGCCAGCAGCCAAGAATCCAATGAGCAGTTCTTC. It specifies CASSQESNEQFF.